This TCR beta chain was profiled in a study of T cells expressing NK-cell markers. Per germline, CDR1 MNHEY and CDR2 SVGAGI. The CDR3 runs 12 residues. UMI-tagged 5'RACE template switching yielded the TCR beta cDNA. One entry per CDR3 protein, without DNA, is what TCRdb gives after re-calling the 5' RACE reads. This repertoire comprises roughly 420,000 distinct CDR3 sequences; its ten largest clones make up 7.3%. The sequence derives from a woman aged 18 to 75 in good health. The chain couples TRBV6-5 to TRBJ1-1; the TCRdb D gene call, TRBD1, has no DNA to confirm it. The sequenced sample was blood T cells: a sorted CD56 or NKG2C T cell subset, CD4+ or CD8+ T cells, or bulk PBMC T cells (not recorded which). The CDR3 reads CASRGGGGEAFF.